A single TCR beta chain is shown here with its context. The sample has other DNA sequences that encode this CDR3 too. The sample belongs to a study of control samples from healthy donors and cancer patients. The data were produced by immunoSEQ multiplex PCR, yet TCRdb's version contains in-frame clones alone and is incomplete. This sample carries approximately 87,000 clones, approximately 94% of them seen once, and the ten largest clones take 1.3%. The CDR3 totals 14 residues. Germline V gene data show CDR1 as SEHNR and CDR2 as FQNEAQ (reference sequence). The V segment lost 3 bases and the J segment 5 bases; nucleotides outside the gene matches: 3.

The receptor was isolated from a woman in her forties with lung cancer. This chain joins TRBV7-9 and TRBJ1-4; 7 bases fit TRBD1. Sequenced input: PBMCs. CDR3 DNA: TGTGCCAGCAGCTTCGACAGGGTAAATGAAAAACTGTTTTTT. Its translation: CASSFDRVNEKLFF.